A single sample gave rise to the 21 T cell receptor beta chains below, sequenced in a study of cytomegalovirus exposure and HLA in healthy donors. The PCR contained 60 Vbeta and 13 Jbeta primers. Method: immunoSEQ multiplex PCR; TCRdb's copy keeps in-frame clones and lacks some. The data contain 70,000 to 95,000 clones, 78% of them singletons. Sequenced sample: PBMCs. The receptors were gathered from a man in his forties or fifties in good health and CMV-seronegative.

This clone was seen more than once but under ten times. The gene calls are TRBV5-1 and TRBJ2-1; 15 bases align to TRBD2. This CDR3 region has 15 residues. CDR1 is SGHRS and CDR2 is YFSETQ in the germline V gene. V trimming: 0 bases; J trimming: 14 bases; junction bases outside the gene matches: 6. CDR3 region: CASSLGRTSGRGEFF. As DNA, the CDR3 is TGCGCCAGCAGCTTGGGAAGGACTAGCGGGAGGGGTGAGTTCTTC.

This clone was counted once. The CDR3 DNA follows: TGTGCCAGCAGCTTAGTCGGAGGGGCCAAGGGCCGGTACAATGAGCAGTTCTTC. Encoded protein: CASSLVGGAKGRYNEQFF. This chain links TRBV7-9 with TRBJ2-1; tentative D call: TRBD2 (6 bases). The CDR3 runs to 18 residues. V lost 1 base and J lost 4, with 20 bases in between. The germline gives CDR1 SEHNR, CDR2 FQNEAQ (reference sequence).

This clone was detected a few times. The rearrangement uses TRBV7-3 and TRBJ1-2; no clear D gene. The V and J ends lost 0 bases and 8 bases respectively, with 13 bases between them. CDR1 and CDR2 (germline): SGHTA, FQGTGA. The CDR3 loop spans 14 amino acids. The CDR3 nucleotides are TGTGCCAGCAGCTTAACCCCCGGACTCCTAGGCTACACCTTC. This translates into CASSLTPGLLGYTF.

This clone was counted a few times. V usage is TRBV7-9 and J usage is TRBJ2-5; 12 bases are shared with TRBD2. This CDR3 is 17 amino acids long. Germline V gene data show CDR1 as SEHNR and CDR2 as FQNEAQ (reference sequence). V lost 2 bases to trimming and J lost 2 bases; unmatched junction nucleotides: 6. CDR3 DNA: TGTGCCAGCAGCTTATCTGGACTAGCGGGACCTCAAGAGACCCAGTACTTC. This codes for CASSLSGLAGPQETQYF.

V usage is TRBV28 and J usage is TRBJ2-2; 7 bases align to TRBD1. The V segment lost 6 bases and the J segment 8 bases; nucleotides outside the gene matches: 9. Germline V gene sequence: CDR1 MDHEN, CDR2 SYDVKM. CDR3 size: 14 residues. CDR3 DNA sequence: TGTGCCAGCAGGTGGGCAGGGGGAAGAGGGGAGCTGTTTTTT. This sequence encodes CASRWAGGRGELFF.

The chain links TRBV19 to TRBJ2-7, with 9 bases aligning to TRBD1. The germline V gene encodes CDR1 LNHDA and CDR2 SQIVND (reference sequence). The CDR3 spans 16 residues. V shed 5 bases and J 4 bases; nucleotides not matched to a gene: 12. The DNA of the CDR3 is TGTGCCAGTAGTGCGGCCATGAGACAGGGGGGATACGAGCAGTACTTC. Its protein product is CASSAAMRQGGYEQYF.

The J gene is TRBJ1-6, the V gene TRBV30; weak D call: TRBD1 (5 bases). V was pared by 3 bases and J by 9 bases, with 9 bases between. Germline values: CDR1 GTSNPN, CDR2 SVGIG (reference sequence). This CDR3 has 12 amino acids. Written as DNA, the CDR3 is TGTGCCTGGAGCGACAGTTTTTCACCCCTCCACTTT. Its translation: CAWSDSFSPLHF.

V gene TRBV9 combines with J gene TRBJ1-4; TRBD1 aligns across 10 bases. V was clipped by 2 bases and J by 8 bases; unmatched bases: 12. Germline V gives CDR1 SGDLS, CDR2 YYNGEE. The CDR3 sequence is 17 residues long. CDR3 nucleotide sequence: TGTGCCAGCAGCGTTGGGACAGGGGTGGAAGGGAACGAAAAACTGTTTTTT. This sequence encodes CASSVGTGVEGNEKLFF.

The V and J genes are TRBV5-1 and TRBJ1-2; 9 positions match TRBD1. V was pared by 4 bases and J by 3 bases, with 7 bases of the junction left unmatched. This CDR3 comprises 15 residues. The germline CDR1 and CDR2 sequences are SGHRS and YFSETQ. CDR3 nucleotides: TGCGCCAGCAGCGAAAAAAGGACAGGGGACTATGGCTACACCTTC. As protein: CASSEKRTGDYGYTF.

The chain has TRBV5-5 and TRBJ2-3; D unresolved. Trimming took 1 base from V and 4 from J, leaving 4 bases between them. Germline V gene data show CDR1 as SGHKS and CDR2 as YYEKEE (reference sequence). CDR3 length equals 12 residues. The CDR3 nucleotides are TGTGCCAGCAGCTTGAAGCCAGATACGCAGTATTTT. Residues: CASSLKPDTQYF.

CDR3 DNA: TGTGCCAGCAGTGACAACAGGGGAGCCAAAAACATTCAGTACTTC. As protein: CASSDNRGAKNIQYF. The genes are TRBV2 and TRBJ2-4, with 7 bases fitting TRBD1. CDR1 and CDR2 from the germline V gene are SNHLY and FYNNEI. This CDR3 region has 15 residues. Trimming at V came to 3 bases and at J to 0 bases, leaving 2 bases not matched to a gene.

The chain couples TRBV4-1 to TRBJ1-2; the D gene is possibly TRBD1 (5 bases). This CDR3 region has 16 residues. From germline, CDR1 is MGHRA and CDR2 YSYEKL. The V and J ends lost 2 bases and 7 bases respectively, with 20 bases between them. This CDR3 reads CASSQNNRNAIFGYTF. CDR3 sequence (DNA): TGCGCCAGCAGCCAAAACAACAGGAACGCTATTTTTGGCTACACCTTC.

This sequence joins TRBV19 and TRBJ1-5; D gene ambiguous. V was shortened by 7 bases and J by 0 bases, with 7 bases between the two germline ends. The CDR3 extends over 13 amino acids. The germline CDR1 and CDR2 sequences are LNHDA and SQIVND (reference sequence). For the CDR3, the DNA is TGTGCCAGTACAGAATTTAGCAATCAGCCCCAGCATTTT. This codes for CASTEFSNQPQHF.

This chain links TRBV6-5 with TRBJ2-3; 8 bases fit TRBD1. J lost 6 bases, V lost 5 bases, and 10 bases had no gene match. In germline, CDR1 is MNHEY, CDR2 SVGAGI. This CDR3 spans 15 amino acids. In DNA form, the CDR3 reads TGTGCCAGCAGTGGACAGGGAGGCCTGTCGGATACGCAGTATTTT. Translated, it gives CASSGQGGLSDTQYF.

This clone was recorded once. The chain uses TRBV29-1 and TRBJ1-2; D gene uncertain. This CDR3 is 12 amino acids long. V lost 1 base, J lost 8 bases, and 11 bases lay in between. Germline values: CDR1 SQVTM, CDR2 ANQGSEA. The CDR3 protein is CSVEVLERGYTF. CDR3 nucleotide sequence: TGCAGCGTTGAAGTCCTTGAGAGAGGCTACACCTTC.

J is TRBJ1-2 and V is TRBV28; D gene unclear. Germline loops: CDR1 MDHEN, CDR2 SYDVKM. This CDR3 is built from 12 residues. Trimming cost V 4 bases and J 3 bases, with 6 bases left between them. In nucleotides, the CDR3 is TGTGCCAGCAGTTCCCCTCACTATGGCTACACCTTC. Encoded protein: CASSSPHYGYTF.

This sequence joins TRBV30 and TRBJ2-1, with a tentative D call TRBD2 (6 bases). The CDR3 is 14 amino acids. CDR1 and CDR2 (germline): GTSNPN, SVGIG (reference sequence). V was trimmed by 3 bases and J by 9 bases, leaving 18 bases between them. CDR3 sequence: CAWSERAGMGEQFF. The CDR3 DNA reads TGTGCCTGGAGCGAAAGGGCGGGAATGGGTGAGCAGTTCTTC.

The chain is built from TRBV15 and TRBJ1-4; D uncertain. Trimming stripped 5 bases from V and 5 bases from J, with 9 bases between. CDR3 length: 13 amino acids. Germline V lookup: CDR1 LNHNV, CDR2 YYDKDF (reference sequence). The CDR3 DNA is TGTGCCACCAGCCCCCCCTCGAATGAAAAACTGTTTTTT. It codes for CATSPPSNEKLFF.

The rearrangement links TRBV20-1 to TRBJ1-5; no clear D. Trimming took off 3 bases at V and 7 bases at J, with 7 bases between the two ends. This CDR3 is 11 amino acids long. Germline V gene lookup returns CDR1 DFQATT and CDR2 SNEGSKA (reference sequence). The CDR3 region is CSASVGQPQHF. The CDR3 DNA sequence: TGCAGTGCTAGTGTGGGCCAGCCCCAGCATTTT.

The J gene is TRBJ2-1, the V gene TRBV27, with 10 nucleotides matching TRBD2. Germline loops: CDR1 MNHEY, CDR2 SMNVEV (reference sequence). J lost 8 bases, V lost 7 bases, and 8 bases had no gene match. This CDR3 has 14 residues. The CDR3 loop is CASTVAGGRDEQFF. In DNA, the CDR3 is TGTGCCAGCACGGTAGCGGGAGGAAGGGATGAGCAGTTCTTC.

This rearrangement joins TRBV6-6 to TRBJ2-2; D gene uncertain. The V gene's germline CDR1 is MNHNY and CDR2 SVGAGI (reference sequence). This CDR3 has 13 residues. Trimming took off 5 bases at V and 3 bases at J, with 7 bases between the two ends. The CDR3 spells CASSVLDTGELFF. As DNA, the CDR3 is TGTGCCAGCAGTGTACTTGACACCGGGGAGCTGTTTTTT.